Below are 24 T cell receptor beta chains sequenced from a single sample in a study of blood T cell repertoires in COVID-19. Here immunoSEQ multiplex PCR was the method, and the copy in TCRdb shows in-frame clones only, minus some. The data show 200,000 to 300,000 clones, more than 85% seen once. Sequenced material: peripheral blood. The origin of the receptors is a person aged 18 to 35 with COVID-19, enrolled during active disease.

The chain links TRBV2 to TRBJ1-1; 9 bases are shared with TRBD1. CDR1 and CDR2 (germline): SNHLY, FYNNEI. The CDR3 is 14 residues long. V trimming: 1 base; J trimming: 6 bases; junction bases outside the gene matches: 3. CDR3 sequence reads: CASSEGTGDAEAFF. The CDR3 coding sequence is TGTGCCAGCAGTGAAGGGACAGGGGATGCTGAAGCTTTCTTT.

The V gene is TRBV6-1, the J gene TRBJ2-5, with 10 positions matching TRBD2. The junction had 6 bases not matched to a gene; V was cut back by 3 bases and J by 5 bases. CDR1 and CDR2 from the germline V gene are MNHNS and SASEGT. The length of the CDR3 is 15 residues. The CDR3 DNA is TGTGCCAGCAGTGACCCAGGTAGCGGGAGGGAGACCCAGTACTTC. As protein: CASSDPGSGRETQYF.

CDR3 DNA: TGTGCCAGCAGCCCTAGCGGGAGGAAAGAGACCCAGTACTTC. It translates to CASSPSGRKETQYF. This chain uses TRBV7-3 with TRBJ2-5, with TRBD2 matching 11 bases. CDR1 SGHTA and CDR2 FQGTGA come from the germline V gene. J lost 3 bases, V lost 5 bases, and 2 bases had no gene match. CDR3 length: 14 residues.

V and J are TRBV6-1 and TRBJ2-7; 7 bases agree with TRBD1. CDR1 and CDR2 (germline): MNHNS, SASEGT. The ends lost 0 bases at V and 5 bases at J; junction bases unmatched: 10. This CDR3 is built from 16 residues. The CDR3 sequence: CASSEALSHRGDEQYF. CDR3 nucleotides: TGTGCCAGCAGTGAAGCATTATCTCACAGGGGAGACGAGCAGTACTTC.

The count of this clone is one. V gene TRBV24-1 combines with J gene TRBJ2-5; perhaps TRBD1 as D (5 bases). Germline loops: CDR1 KGHDR, CDR2 SFDVKD. V shed 5 bases and J shed 1 base, with 10 bases lying between them. This CDR3 region has 14 residues. The CDR3 region is CATSGTGAQETQYF. The CDR3 DNA follows: TGTGCCACCAGTGGTACAGGAGCCCAAGAGACCCAGTACTTC.

This chain joins TRBV4-3 and TRBJ2-5; 16 bases match TRBD2. Trimming took 1 base from V and 5 from J; bases not matched to a gene: 4. This CDR3 contains 17 residues. The germline gives CDR1 LGHNA, CDR2 YSLEER. CDR3 protein: CASSQVLGLAGGETQYF. The CDR3 nucleotides read TGCGCCAGCAGCCAAGTTCTGGGACTAGCGGGAGGGGAGACCCAGTACTTC.

V usage is TRBV2 and J usage is TRBJ1-1; TRBD1 is a possible D gene (5 bases). The germline V and J ends were trimmed by 2 bases and 5 bases, with 12 bases remaining between them. This CDR3 is 14 amino acids long. Germline-derived CDR1 and CDR2 are SNHLY and FYNNEI. The CDR3 nucleotides are TGTGCCAGCAGTGAAAGCGGGGGAAGGACTGAAGCTTTCTTT. Encoded protein: CASSESGGRTEAFF.

The rearrangement links TRBV30 to TRBJ1-5; no clear D. The germline V gene has CDR1 GTSNPN and CDR2 SVGIG (reference sequence). V shed 2 bases and J shed 7 bases, with 12 bases lying between them. The CDR3 has 13 residues. CDR3 DNA sequence: TGTGCCTGGAGTCCCCATACGGGGCAGCCCCAGCATTTT. Translation gives CAWSPHTGQPQHF.

The V gene is TRBV6-4, the J gene TRBJ1-5; D remains unclear. The CDR3 totals 13 residues. From germline, CDR1 is MRHNA and CDR2 SNTAGT. V lost 3 bases and J lost 7, with 10 bases in between. The CDR3 is CASSERPGQPQHF. CDR3 bases: TGTGCCAGCAGTGAGCGGCCGGGGCAGCCCCAGCATTTT.

For the CDR3, the DNA is TGTGCCAGTAAAGGAAGATCGCTCGCAGGGACCGGGGAGCTGTTTTTT. Protein product: CASKGRSLAGTGELFF. V and J are TRBV19 and TRBJ2-2; D might be TRBD1 (5 bases). Trimming shortened V by 7 bases and J by 5 bases, and 20 bases separated the two germline ends. The CDR3 spans 16 residues. Germline loops: CDR1 LNHDA, CDR2 SQIVND (reference sequence).

This chain links TRBV19 with TRBJ2-6; D remains ambiguous. The length of the CDR3 is 16 residues. Germline values: CDR1 LNHDA, CDR2 SQIVND (reference sequence). Trimming left V 5 bases short and J 0 bases short, with 11 bases between. CDR3 in amino acids: CASSSGILSGANVLTF. The CDR3 DNA is TGTGCCAGTAGTTCGGGTATCCTCTCTGGGGCCAACGTCCTGACTTTC.

The chain has TRBV29-1 and TRBJ1-1; D gene uncertain. The V gene's germline CDR1 is SQVTM and CDR2 ANQGSEA. The CDR3 has 12 amino acids. Trimming pared 5 bases from V and 0 bases from J, leaving 7 bases between. CDR3 sequence (DNA): TGCAGCGTTCTTACAGTGAACACTGAAGCTTTCTTT. This translates into CSVLTVNTEAFF.

The CDR3 sequence: CASSFSRDRGFHEQYF. Written as DNA, the CDR3 is TGTGCCAGCAGCTTTTCCCGGGACAGGGGTTTCCACGAGCAGTACTTC. This chain links TRBV7-9 with TRBJ2-7, with 10 bases aligning to TRBD1. The CDR3 sequence is 16 residues long. Germline lookup yields CDR1 SEHNR and CDR2 FQNEAQ (reference sequence). Germline trimming cut 3 bases from V and 5 bases from J; bases unmatched to any gene: 10.

V is TRBV5-1 and J is TRBJ2-1; maybe TRBD1 (6 bases). Germline V lookup: CDR1 SGHRS, CDR2 YFSETQ. The CDR3 spans 16 residues. Trimming removed 4 bases at V and 1 base at J, with 15 bases between. Here the CDR3 reads CASSESGVGSYNEQFF. CDR3 nucleotides: TGCGCCAGCAGCGAATCAGGGGTCGGATCCTACAATGAGCAGTTCTTC. The full variable domain, in which reference TRBV5-1 and TRBJ2-1 provide the parts outside the CDR3, is KAGVTQTPRYLIKTRGQQVTLSCSPISGHRSVSWYQQTPGQGLQFLFEYFSETQRNKGNFPGRFSGRQFSNSRSEMNVSTLELGDSALYLCASSESGVGSYNEQFFGPGTRLTVL.

Only a few counts were recorded for this clone. V and J are TRBV4-1 and TRBJ2-7; a weak D match, TRBD2 (5 bases). Trimming took 3 bases from V and 2 from J, leaving 8 bases between them. The CDR3 loop spans 13 amino acids. CDR1 and CDR2 (germline): MGHRA, YSYEKL. This CDR3 is CASSHPGTYEQYF. The CDR3 DNA is TGCGCCAGCAGCCACCCGGGAACCTACGAGCAGTACTTC.

The chain has TRBV5-6 and TRBJ1-1; 10 bases match TRBD1. Germline CDR1 reads SGHDT; CDR2 reads YYEEEE. The CDR3 covers 15 residues. V lost 2 bases and J lost 5; bases outside the gene matches: 6. In DNA, the CDR3 is TGTGCCAGCAGCTTCCCGGGACAGGGGAGGACTGAAGCTTTCTTT. This encodes CASSFPGQGRTEAFF. The whole variable domain, remainder taken from reference TRBV5-6 and TRBJ1-1, is DAGVTQSPTHLIKTRGQQVTLRCSPKSGHDTVSWYQQALGQGPQFIFQYYEEEERQRGNFPDRFSGHQFPNYSSELNVNALLLGDSALYLCASSFPGQGRTEAFFGQGTRLTVV.

The V call is TRBV9, the J call TRBJ2-1, with D hard to call. Germline V gives CDR1 SGDLS, CDR2 YYNGEE. The CDR3 sequence is 15 residues long. The V end lost 6 bases, the J end lost 0 bases, and 13 bases lay between the germline ends. In DNA, the CDR3 is TGTGCCAGCACCCCTAGAGGAGACTCCTACAATGAGCAGTTCTTC. Amino acids: CASTPRGDSYNEQFF.

The chain has TRBV2 and TRBJ2-1, with D perhaps matching TRBD1 (6 bases). The CDR3 sequence is 14 residues long. Germline V gives CDR1 SNHLY, CDR2 FYNNEI. V lost 7 bases, J lost 10 bases, and 20 bases lay in between. CDR3 DNA: TGTGCCAGCAAGTCTGAATCTTGGGGGCAAGAGCAGTTCTTC. Protein: CASKSESWGQEQFF.

The chain joins TRBV14 to TRBJ1-2; D might be TRBD1 (5 bases). CDR3 size: 14 residues. Trimming cost V 0 bases and J 8 bases, with 13 bases left between them. The V gene's germline CDR1 is SGHDN and CDR2 FVKESK. The CDR3 region is CASSQEVGARGYTF. In DNA form, the CDR3 reads TGTGCCAGCAGCCAAGAAGTAGGGGCCCGCGGCTACACCTTC.

This sequence joins TRBV2 and TRBJ1-2, with 7 positions matching TRBD1. With 5 bases clipped from V and 8 bases from J, the junction kept 8 bases outside the gene matches. Looked up from germline, CDR1 is SNHLY and CDR2 is FYNNEI. CDR3 length: 13 residues. The CDR3 DNA is TGTGCCAGCAGTTATGACAGGGCGTGGGGCTACACCTTC. The encoded protein is CASSYDRAWGYTF.

The J gene is TRBJ2-5, the V gene TRBV3-1 (or the pseudogene TRBV3-2); TRBD2 aligns across 8 bases. J gave up 5 bases and V 5 bases, and 7 bases lay outside the gene matches. Germline CDR1 and CDR2: LGHDT and YNNKEL (reference sequence). This CDR3 comprises 14 residues. Here the CDR3 reads CASSGIAGRETQYF. CDR3 coding DNA: TGTGCCAGCAGCGGGATAGCGGGAAGGGAGACCCAGTACTTC.

The gene calls are TRBV5-1 and TRBJ1-4, with 9 nucleotides matching TRBD1. CDR3 length: 14 amino acids. Unmatched junction bases numbered 2, after V lost 1 base and J lost 7 bases. Germline CDR1 SGHRS, CDR2 YFSETQ. The CDR3: CASSLRTGVEKLFF. CDR3 bases: TGCGCCAGCAGCTTGAGGACAGGGGTTGAAAAACTGTTTTTT.

In its sample, this clone was seen once. The chain joins TRBV6-5 to TRBJ2-7, with 8 bases identical to TRBD1. From germline, CDR1 is MNHEY and CDR2 SVGAGI. The V segment lost 0 bases and the J segment 6 bases; nucleotides outside the gene matches: 7. The CDR3 covers 15 residues. The CDR3, as DNA: TGTGCCAGCAGTTACTCGTCAGGGGGCTTGGGCGAGCAGTACTTC. Translating gives CASSYSSGGLGEQYF.

This clone was recorded once. The V gene is TRBV15, the J gene TRBJ2-7; unclear D gene. This CDR3 has 13 residues. Germline V gene data show CDR1 as LNHNV and CDR2 as YYDKDF (reference sequence). V was shortened by 5 bases and J by 3 bases, with 11 bases between the two germline ends. The CDR3 DNA reads as TGTGCCACCAGCCTGGGCAGGAACTACGAGCAGTACTTC. Protein sequence: CATSLGRNYEQYF.